What follows are 31 T cell receptor beta chains derived from one specimen sequenced in a study of cytomegalovirus exposure and HLA in healthy donors. The primer mix had 60 Vbeta and 13 Jbeta primers. TCRdb's table, derived via immunoSEQ multiplex PCR, lists solely in-frame clones and lacks some. The sample holds nearly 110,000 clones; about 74% are singletons and the top ten take 14%. The sequencing input was PBMCs. Every receptor here comes from a woman between 40 and 55 years old in good health and CMV-seropositive.

This chain joins TRBV2 and TRBJ1-1, with D possibly being TRBD1 (5 bases). The V gene lost 4 bases and the J gene lost 0 bases, with 6 bases spanning the gap. From germline, CDR1 is SNHLY and CDR2 FYNNEI. This CDR3 contains 13 residues. The CDR3 is CASSGQMNTEAFF. In nucleotides, the CDR3 is TGTGCCAGCAGTGGACAGATGAACACTGAAGCTTTCTTT.

The chain links TRBV6-6 to TRBJ1-1, with 11 bases matching TRBD1. Trimming removed 6 bases from V and 2 bases from J; junction bases left unmatched: 8. Germline CDR1 MNHNY, CDR2 SVGAGI (reference sequence). The CDR3 spans 16 residues. The CDR3 DNA reads as TGTGCCAGCAGCAACGGACAGGGGGCGGTTAACACTGAAGCTTTCTTT. This codes for CASSNGQGAVNTEAFF.

This clone occurred a few times. This chain connects TRBV30 to TRBJ1-1; no clear D. V lost 5 bases and J 3 bases, leaving 7 bases between the germline ends. This CDR3 is built from 11 residues. Germline loops: CDR1 GTSNPN, CDR2 SVGIG (reference sequence). CDR3 in DNA: TGTGCCTGGGGGGAGGACACTGAAGCTTTCTTT. Protein product: CAWGEDTEAFF. The whole variable domain, remainder taken from reference TRBV30 and TRBJ1-1, is SQTIHQWPATLVQPVGSPLSLECTVEGTSNPNLYWYRQAAGRGLQLLFYSVGIGQISSEVPQNLSASRPQDRQFILSSKKLLLSDSGFYLCAWGEDTEAFFGQGTRLTVV.

This rearrangement joins TRBV27 to TRBJ2-7; D is unresolved. Germline-derived CDR1 and CDR2 are MNHEY and SMNVEV (reference sequence). The CDR3 totals 14 residues. The ends were cut back, 5 bases at V and 0 bases at J, with 11 bases in the middle. The CDR3 sequence: CASSRTFSSYEQYF. In DNA, the CDR3 is TGTGCCAGCAGTCGAACATTTTCCTCCTACGAGCAGTACTTC.

Concerning this clone itself: A junction boundary mismatches the germline segment, possibly from a read error. The CDR3 sequence is CASSFGTKVDQPQHF. The CDR3 DNA reads as TGTGCTAGCAGCTTCGGGACAAAAGTCGATCAGCCCCAGCATTTT. This chain links TRBV7-7 with TRBJ1-5; tentatively, D is TRBD1 (6 bases). Germline CDR1 and CDR2: SSHAT and FNYEAQ (reference sequence). This CDR3 is 15 amino acids long.

This chain joins TRBV9 and TRBJ2-2, with D tentatively TRBD2 (5 bases). The germline gives CDR1 SGDLS, CDR2 YYNGEE. The V end was cut by 3 bases, the J end by 6 bases, with 12 bases between. The CDR3 has 14 residues. CDR3 residues: CASSGLQDSGELFF. The CDR3 DNA sequence: TGTGCCAGCAGCGGGCTCCAGGACTCCGGGGAGCTGTTTTTT.

This clone was seen only once. The chain carries TRBV7-3 and TRBJ1-2; tentatively, D is TRBD1 (5 bases). The CDR3 covers 13 residues. CDR1 and CDR2 (germline): SGHTA, FQGTGA. V gave up 4 bases and J gave up 8 bases, with 14 bases separating them. The CDR3 protein is CASSWGGGRGYTF. The CDR3 DNA is TGTGCCAGCAGCTGGGGGGGAGGGAGAGGCTACACCTTC.

The rearrangement joins TRBV7-8 to TRBJ1-1; D is perhaps TRBD1 (5 bases). With 4 bases removed from V and 6 bases from J, the gap between germline ends came to 18 bases. This CDR3 comprises 15 residues. CDR1 and CDR2 (germline): SGHVS, FQNEAQ. The CDR3 nucleotides read TGTGCCAGCAGCTCCCACGGGGGTAGAGGGCCTGAAGCTTTCTTT. This translates into CASSSHGGRGPEAFF.

This rearrangement joins TRBV7-8 to TRBJ1-5; possibly TRBD1 for D (6 bases). Germline V gene sequence: CDR1 SGHVS, CDR2 FQNEAQ. The CDR3 runs 13 residues. V lost 5 bases, J lost 11 bases, and 16 bases lay in between. The CDR3 sequence is CASSPQGTSTQHF. The CDR3 DNA is TGTGCCAGCAGCCCCCAGGGGACCTCAACCCAGCATTTT.

CDR3: CASSQGDSNMNTEAFF. The DNA of the CDR3 is TGCGCCAGCAGCCAGGGGGACAGTAACATGAACACTGAAGCTTTCTTT. The chain joins TRBV4-1 to TRBJ1-1, with 7 bases fitting TRBD1. Trimming cost V 3 bases and J 0 bases; bases outside gene matches: 7. CDR1 is MGHRA and CDR2 is YSYEKL in the germline V gene. This CDR3 is built from 16 residues.

V and J are TRBV30 and TRBJ1-2; no clear D. The CDR3 spans 13 residues. Trimming shortened V by 2 bases and J by 7 bases, and 14 bases separated the two germline ends. Germline V gene data show CDR1 as GTSNPN and CDR2 as SVGIG (reference sequence). CDR3 bases: TGTGCCTGGAGTAGTTTTTCCGAGTCTGGCTACACCTTC. As protein: CAWSSFSESGYTF.

The chain employs TRBV6-1 and TRBJ2-3, with D possibly matching TRBD1 (6 bases). CDR3 length: 15 residues. V shed 7 bases and J shed 0 bases, with 14 bases lying between them. The germline gives CDR1 MNHNS, CDR2 SASEGT. CDR3 nucleotide sequence: TGTGCCAGCAAACTCGGGACAAGCAGCACAGATACGCAGTATTTT. Its protein is CASKLGTSSTDTQYF.

V gene TRBV6-5 combines with J gene TRBJ2-4, with 7 bases that match TRBD1. CDR3 length: 13 residues. The V segment lost 5 bases and the J segment 9 bases; nucleotides outside the gene matches: 7. In germline, CDR1 is MNHEY, CDR2 SVGAGI. The CDR3 sequence: CASSAGQVGIQYF. CDR3 coding DNA: TGTGCCAGCAGTGCCGGACAGGTCGGCATTCAGTACTTC.

This clone has only a few counts. The J gene is TRBJ1-2, the V gene TRBV27; 12 nucleotides line up with TRBD1. CDR3 length: 16 amino acids. The V and J ends lost 1 base and 3 bases, in that order; junction bases with no gene match: 3. Germline lookup yields CDR1 MNHEY and CDR2 SMNVEV (reference sequence). CDR3 bases: TGTGCCAGCAGTTTATGGGGGACAGGGGGCGACTATGGCTACACCTTC. Translation gives CASSLWGTGGDYGYTF.

The chain joins TRBV7-2 to TRBJ1-2, with TRBD1 as a possible D gene (5 bases). With 5 bases removed from V and 4 bases from J, the gap between germline ends came to 14 bases. Germline CDR1 SGHTA, CDR2 FQGNSA. The CDR3 consists of 14 residues. CDR3 sequence (DNA): TGTGCCAGCAGCCAGAGCAGGGATGGCTATGGCTACACCTTC. It yields the protein CASSQSRDGYGYTF.

The V call is TRBV4-3, the J call TRBJ2-3; 9 bases are shared with TRBD2. The CDR3 has 16 amino acids. CDR1 is LGHNA, CDR2 YSLEER, per germline. V lost 0 bases, J lost 3 bases, and 4 bases stayed unmatched. CDR3 nucleotides: TGCGCCAGCAGCCAAGACTGGCGGGGGGGGACAGATACGCAGTATTTT. It translates to CASSQDWRGGTDTQYF.

The DNA of the CDR3 is TGCAGCGTTGAAGATAACGGGAGGGGATTTTCCAAACTCTTAGATACGCAGTATTTT. Protein sequence: CSVEDNGRGFSKLLDTQYF. The chain employs TRBV29-1 and TRBJ2-3, with 8 bases fitting TRBD2. The CDR3 contains 19 residues. Trimming took 0 bases from V and 5 from J; bases not matched to a gene: 19. Germline V CDR1 and CDR2: SQVTM, ANQGSEA.

The chain has TRBV7-6 and TRBJ1-1; no clear D. The V gene lost 10 bases and the J gene lost 4 bases, with 16 bases spanning the gap. Germline V gene sequence: CDR1 SGHVS, CDR2 FNYEAQ. This CDR3 is 13 amino acids long. CDR3 coding DNA: TGTGCCACCTCCCCTTGGGGAGGCACTGAAGCTTTCTTT. Translating gives CATSPWGGTEAFF.

The chain joins TRBV4-1 to TRBJ2-6, with 9 bases identical to TRBD1. Germline lookup yields CDR1 MGHRA and CDR2 YSYEKL. The trim removed 3 bases at V and 0 bases at J, leaving 9 bases unmatched. CDR3 length equals 19 residues. CDR3 sequence: CASSHQSGTGSSGANVLTF. CDR3 DNA: TGCGCCAGCAGCCACCAATCCGGGACAGGGAGCTCTGGGGCCAACGTCCTGACTTTC.

The genes are TRBV18 and TRBJ2-7, with D possibly TRBD1 on 6 matching bases. Trimming took off 2 bases at V and 2 bases at J, with 7 bases between the two ends. The CDR3 sequence is 13 residues long. Germline CDR1 reads KGHSH; CDR2 reads LQKENI. CDR3: CASSPGGTYEQYF. The CDR3 DNA reads as TGTGCCAGCTCACCAGGGGGCACCTACGAGCAGTACTTC.

This chain uses TRBV29-1 with TRBJ2-5, with a possible D match to TRBD1 (6 bases). CDR1 SQVTM and CDR2 ANQGSEA come from the germline V gene. The length of the CDR3 is 13 residues. The V gene lost 6 bases and the J gene lost 2 bases, with 13 bases spanning the gap. The CDR3 nucleotides are TGCAGCGTGGGTAGGGGGTCTCAAGAGACCCAGTACTTC. Protein product: CSVGRGSQETQYF.

The chain employs TRBV18 and TRBJ2-5, with D perhaps TRBD2 (6 bases). The DNA matches TRBJ2-7 better at its end, which makes the J call doubtful. The CDR3 is 13 amino acids. CDR1 and CDR2 from the germline V gene are KGHSH and LQKENI. CDR3 in DNA: TGTGCCAGCTCACCACCGGCGGGGAGCGAGCAGTACTTC. It encodes CASSPPAGSEQYF.

The chain has TRBV10-3 and TRBJ2-3; 8 bases agree with TRBD1. The germline CDR1 and CDR2 sequences are ENHRY and SYGVKD. The CDR3 contains 14 residues. V shed 11 bases and J 2 bases; nucleotides not matched to a gene: 9. In DNA, the CDR3 is TGTGCCGTACGACAGGGGTCACCCACAGATACGCAGTATTTT. Translation: CAVRQGSPTDTQYF.

The V gene is TRBV9, the J gene TRBJ2-1, with 9 bases fitting TRBD2. Per the germline V gene, CDR1 is SGDLS and CDR2 is YYNGEE. V shed 4 bases, J shed 2 bases, and the junction held 7 bases outside the gene matches. The CDR3 has 16 residues. The DNA for the CDR3 is TGTGCCAGCAGCCCGCACTTAGCGGGGGCCTACAATGAGCAGTTCTTC. Protein: CASSPHLAGAYNEQFF.

The V call is TRBV6-6, the J call TRBJ2-3; 13 positions match TRBD2. The CDR3 runs 16 residues. V shed 7 bases and J 6 bases; nucleotides not matched to a gene: 10. Germline loops: CDR1 MNHNY, CDR2 SVGAGI (reference sequence). The CDR3 coding sequence is TGTGCCAGCACCTGGACTAGCGGGGGAGCCCCGGATACGCAGTATTTT. Its protein product is CASTWTSGGAPDTQYF.

The chain has TRBV12-5 and TRBJ2-3; no firm D call. The CDR3 length is 14 residues. Trimming cost V 0 bases and J 6 bases, with 10 bases left between them. The V gene's germline CDR1 is LGHNT and CDR2 FRNRAP. CDR3 DNA: TGTGCTAGTGGTTTGGTATATCGCGCGGATACGCAGTATTTT. Protein: CASGLVYRADTQYF.

Only a few counts were recorded for this clone. The rearrangement links TRBV19 to TRBJ1-5; 11 positions agree with TRBD1. Germline V gene data show CDR1 as LNHDA and CDR2 as SQIVND (reference sequence). The length of the CDR3 is 16 residues. Losses at the gene ends were 1 base for V and 2 bases for J; bases not matched to a gene: 1. The CDR3 protein is CASSIGTGGGNQPQHF. The CDR3 DNA sequence: TGTGCCAGTAGTATAGGGACAGGGGGCGGCAATCAGCCCCAGCATTTT.

The J gene is TRBJ2-2, the V gene TRBV6-5; TRBD1 aligns across 9 bases. V trimming: 4 bases; J trimming: 3 bases; junction bases outside the gene matches: 3. This CDR3 region has 15 residues. Germline V gene data show CDR1 as MNHEY and CDR2 as SVGAGI. CDR3 region: CASSSQGADTGELFF. CDR3 DNA sequence: TGTGCCAGCAGTTCACAGGGGGCGGACACCGGGGAGCTGTTTTTT.

The chain links TRBV7-9 to TRBJ1-1; TRBD1 matches at 11 bases. V gave up 1 base and J gave up 8 bases; unmatched junction bases: 12. CDR1 SEHNR and CDR2 FQNEAQ come from the germline V gene (reference sequence). The CDR3 runs 17 residues. The CDR3 loop reads CASSLGLGTGGGEEAFF. The DNA of the CDR3 is TGTGCCAGCAGCTTAGGTCTGGGGACAGGGGGAGGGGAAGAAGCTTTCTTT.

This clone has a handful of counts. The rearrangement uses TRBV6-5 and TRBJ2-3; 7 bases are a match to TRBD2. CDR3 length equals 14 residues. Germline CDR1 MNHEY, CDR2 SVGAGI. The ends lost 6 bases at V and 4 bases at J; junction bases unmatched: 7. In nucleotides, the CDR3 is TGTGCCAGCAGGTTTAGCGGGTTGGCAGATACGCAGTATTTT. It is translated as CASRFSGLADTQYF.

This chain connects TRBV18 to TRBJ2-3, with 13 bases identical to TRBD2. The ends lost 1 base at V and 3 bases at J; junction bases unmatched: 4. CDR1 is KGHSH, CDR2 LQKENI, per germline. The CDR3 spans 17 residues. The CDR3 protein is CASSPLSGLAGTDTQYF. The CDR3, as DNA: TGTGCCAGCTCACCACTCTCGGGACTAGCGGGGACAGATACGCAGTATTTT. The full variable domain, completed using reference TRBV18 and TRBJ2-3, is NAGVMQNPRHLVRRRGQEARLRCSPMKGHSHVYWYRQLPEEGLKFMVYLQKENIIDESGMPKERFSAEFPKEGPSILRIQQVVRGDSAAYFCASSPLSGLAGTDTQYFGPGTRLTVL.